This T cell receptor beta chain was recovered during a study of identical twins. This clonotype was seen only a few times. TCRdb reprocessed the 5' RACE reads via MiXCR and lists one record per CDR3 protein. The sample lists 450,000 to 600,000 distinct CDR3 sequences, approximately 20% occurring once. Deletions cut 6 bases from V and 1 base from J, with 16 bases between. Germline V gene sequence: CDR1 MDHEN, CDR2 SYDVKM. The CDR3 totals 15 residues. These data were also filed under a second study, of yellow fever vaccine responses in identical twins.

Material for sequencing was CD4+ T cells sorted from blood. This TCR derives from a woman younger than 35 in good health. The rearrangement uses TRBV28 and TRBJ2-7; tentative D call: TRBD2 (6 bases). The CDR3 loop reads CASREDGRWSYEQYF. As DNA, the CDR3 is TGTGCCAGCAGGGAAGACGGGAGATGGTCCTACGAGCAGTACTTC.